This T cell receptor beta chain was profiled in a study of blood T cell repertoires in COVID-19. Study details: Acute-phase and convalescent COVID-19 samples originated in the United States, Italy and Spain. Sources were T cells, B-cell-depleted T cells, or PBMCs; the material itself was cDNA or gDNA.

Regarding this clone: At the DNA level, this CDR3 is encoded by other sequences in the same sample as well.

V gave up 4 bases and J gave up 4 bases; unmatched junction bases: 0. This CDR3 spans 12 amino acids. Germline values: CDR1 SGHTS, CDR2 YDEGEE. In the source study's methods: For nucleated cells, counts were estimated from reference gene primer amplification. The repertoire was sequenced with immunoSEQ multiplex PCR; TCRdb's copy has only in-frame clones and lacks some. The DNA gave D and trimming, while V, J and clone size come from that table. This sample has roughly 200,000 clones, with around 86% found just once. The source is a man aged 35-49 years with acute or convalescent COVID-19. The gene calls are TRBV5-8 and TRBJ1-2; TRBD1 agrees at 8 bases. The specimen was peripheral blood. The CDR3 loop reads CASSGQGYGYTF. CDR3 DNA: TGTGCCAGCAGCGGACAGGGCTATGGCTACACCTTC. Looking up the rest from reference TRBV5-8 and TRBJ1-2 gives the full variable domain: EAGVTQSPTHLIKTRGQQATLRCSPISGHTSVYWYQQALGLGLQFLLWYDEGEERNRGNFPPRFSGRQFPNYSSELNVNALELEDSALYLCASSGQGYGYTFGSGTRLTVV.